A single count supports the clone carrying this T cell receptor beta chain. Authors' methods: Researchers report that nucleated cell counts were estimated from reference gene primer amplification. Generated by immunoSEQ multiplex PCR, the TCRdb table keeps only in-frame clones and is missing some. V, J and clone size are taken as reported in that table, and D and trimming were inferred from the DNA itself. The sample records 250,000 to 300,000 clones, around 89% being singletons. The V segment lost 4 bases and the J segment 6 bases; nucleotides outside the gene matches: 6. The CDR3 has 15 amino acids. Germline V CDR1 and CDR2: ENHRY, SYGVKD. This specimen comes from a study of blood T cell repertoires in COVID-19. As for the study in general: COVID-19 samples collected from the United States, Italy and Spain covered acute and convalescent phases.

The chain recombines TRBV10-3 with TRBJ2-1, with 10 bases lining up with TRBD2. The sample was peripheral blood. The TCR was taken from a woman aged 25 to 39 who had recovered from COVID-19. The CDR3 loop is CAISAGVAGGNEQFF. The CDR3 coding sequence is TGTGCCATCAGTGCCGGGGTAGCGGGGGGCAATGAGCAGTTCTTC.